Listed here is a single TCR beta chain. The CDR3 sequence is 15 residues long. The record originates from a study of Ad26.COV2.S vaccination and SARS-CoV-2 variants. Study-level background: Intramuscular Ad26.COV2.S at 5x10^10 or 1x10^11 viral particles.

TCRdb keeps only in-frame clones here, not all; method: immunoSEQ multiplex PCR. This table has about 350,000 clones, around nine tenths appearing once. Treatment: about 20 received Ad26.COV2.S at low or high dose, single or two shots; several received placebo; per-sample allocation not given. Sampling happened 63 days after the first vaccine or placebo injection. The sequences come from peripheral blood, collected in a trial of Ad26.COV2.S vaccine versus placebo. The sequence was collected from a person between 18 and 65 years old who received the Ad26.COV2.S COVID-19 vaccine or a placebo. The chain is built from TRBV12-1 and TRBJ2-7; the table's D call, TRBD1, has no DNA check behind it. TRBV12-1 is described as a pseudogene. CDR3 DNA: TGTGCCAGCAGCTTGCCAAGACAGGGTACTTACGAGCAGTACTTC. This sequence encodes CASSLPRQGTYEQYF.